The table lists the clone carrying this T cell receptor beta chain with a few counts. The target antigen is unknown. Each donor gave 9 to 10 milliliters of peripheral blood. The sample originates from a study of blood T cells in healthy people across ages. It was with a sample-barcoded 5' primer and a J-beta primer mix that a second PCR of roughly 6 to 11 cycles was run. TCRdb processed the 5' RACE reads anew with MiXCR; each CDR3 protein has one entry. The repertoire consists of approximately 1.5 million distinct CDR3 sequences, with roughly 32% occurring once and the leading ten covering roughly 12%. V gave up 1 base and J gave up 4 bases, with 13 bases separating them. The CDR3 is made up of 15 amino acids. The study's findings and limits: A conclusive naive versus antigen-experienced comparison was prevented by the unsorted PBMCs. Shifts in expanded clonotypes may have been confounded by donor CMV status, which was unknown.

Sequenced sample: blood. The clonotype comes from a woman in her thirties in good health. V is TRBV12-3 or TRBV12-4 and J is TRBJ2-5; D could derive from TRBD1 or TRBD2 (5 bases each). For the CDR3, the DNA is TGTGCCAGCAGTTTAGGGCAGGGAGTCACAGAGACCCAGTACTTC. It translates to CASSLGQGVTETQYF.